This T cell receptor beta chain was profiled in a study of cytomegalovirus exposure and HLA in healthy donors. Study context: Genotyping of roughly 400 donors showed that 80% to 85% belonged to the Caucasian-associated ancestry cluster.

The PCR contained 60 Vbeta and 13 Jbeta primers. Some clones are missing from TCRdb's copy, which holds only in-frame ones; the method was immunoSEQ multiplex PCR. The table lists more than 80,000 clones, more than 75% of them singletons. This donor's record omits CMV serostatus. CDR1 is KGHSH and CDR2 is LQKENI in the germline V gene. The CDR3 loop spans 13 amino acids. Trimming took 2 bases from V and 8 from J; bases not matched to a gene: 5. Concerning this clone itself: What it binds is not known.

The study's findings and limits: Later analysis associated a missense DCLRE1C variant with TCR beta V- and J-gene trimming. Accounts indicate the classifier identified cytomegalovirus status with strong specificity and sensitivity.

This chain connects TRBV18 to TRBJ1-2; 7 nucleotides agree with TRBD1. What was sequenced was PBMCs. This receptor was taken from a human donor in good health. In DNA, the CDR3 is TGTGCCAGCTCACCAGACAGGGAGGAGGGCTACACCTTC. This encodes CASSPDREEGYTF.